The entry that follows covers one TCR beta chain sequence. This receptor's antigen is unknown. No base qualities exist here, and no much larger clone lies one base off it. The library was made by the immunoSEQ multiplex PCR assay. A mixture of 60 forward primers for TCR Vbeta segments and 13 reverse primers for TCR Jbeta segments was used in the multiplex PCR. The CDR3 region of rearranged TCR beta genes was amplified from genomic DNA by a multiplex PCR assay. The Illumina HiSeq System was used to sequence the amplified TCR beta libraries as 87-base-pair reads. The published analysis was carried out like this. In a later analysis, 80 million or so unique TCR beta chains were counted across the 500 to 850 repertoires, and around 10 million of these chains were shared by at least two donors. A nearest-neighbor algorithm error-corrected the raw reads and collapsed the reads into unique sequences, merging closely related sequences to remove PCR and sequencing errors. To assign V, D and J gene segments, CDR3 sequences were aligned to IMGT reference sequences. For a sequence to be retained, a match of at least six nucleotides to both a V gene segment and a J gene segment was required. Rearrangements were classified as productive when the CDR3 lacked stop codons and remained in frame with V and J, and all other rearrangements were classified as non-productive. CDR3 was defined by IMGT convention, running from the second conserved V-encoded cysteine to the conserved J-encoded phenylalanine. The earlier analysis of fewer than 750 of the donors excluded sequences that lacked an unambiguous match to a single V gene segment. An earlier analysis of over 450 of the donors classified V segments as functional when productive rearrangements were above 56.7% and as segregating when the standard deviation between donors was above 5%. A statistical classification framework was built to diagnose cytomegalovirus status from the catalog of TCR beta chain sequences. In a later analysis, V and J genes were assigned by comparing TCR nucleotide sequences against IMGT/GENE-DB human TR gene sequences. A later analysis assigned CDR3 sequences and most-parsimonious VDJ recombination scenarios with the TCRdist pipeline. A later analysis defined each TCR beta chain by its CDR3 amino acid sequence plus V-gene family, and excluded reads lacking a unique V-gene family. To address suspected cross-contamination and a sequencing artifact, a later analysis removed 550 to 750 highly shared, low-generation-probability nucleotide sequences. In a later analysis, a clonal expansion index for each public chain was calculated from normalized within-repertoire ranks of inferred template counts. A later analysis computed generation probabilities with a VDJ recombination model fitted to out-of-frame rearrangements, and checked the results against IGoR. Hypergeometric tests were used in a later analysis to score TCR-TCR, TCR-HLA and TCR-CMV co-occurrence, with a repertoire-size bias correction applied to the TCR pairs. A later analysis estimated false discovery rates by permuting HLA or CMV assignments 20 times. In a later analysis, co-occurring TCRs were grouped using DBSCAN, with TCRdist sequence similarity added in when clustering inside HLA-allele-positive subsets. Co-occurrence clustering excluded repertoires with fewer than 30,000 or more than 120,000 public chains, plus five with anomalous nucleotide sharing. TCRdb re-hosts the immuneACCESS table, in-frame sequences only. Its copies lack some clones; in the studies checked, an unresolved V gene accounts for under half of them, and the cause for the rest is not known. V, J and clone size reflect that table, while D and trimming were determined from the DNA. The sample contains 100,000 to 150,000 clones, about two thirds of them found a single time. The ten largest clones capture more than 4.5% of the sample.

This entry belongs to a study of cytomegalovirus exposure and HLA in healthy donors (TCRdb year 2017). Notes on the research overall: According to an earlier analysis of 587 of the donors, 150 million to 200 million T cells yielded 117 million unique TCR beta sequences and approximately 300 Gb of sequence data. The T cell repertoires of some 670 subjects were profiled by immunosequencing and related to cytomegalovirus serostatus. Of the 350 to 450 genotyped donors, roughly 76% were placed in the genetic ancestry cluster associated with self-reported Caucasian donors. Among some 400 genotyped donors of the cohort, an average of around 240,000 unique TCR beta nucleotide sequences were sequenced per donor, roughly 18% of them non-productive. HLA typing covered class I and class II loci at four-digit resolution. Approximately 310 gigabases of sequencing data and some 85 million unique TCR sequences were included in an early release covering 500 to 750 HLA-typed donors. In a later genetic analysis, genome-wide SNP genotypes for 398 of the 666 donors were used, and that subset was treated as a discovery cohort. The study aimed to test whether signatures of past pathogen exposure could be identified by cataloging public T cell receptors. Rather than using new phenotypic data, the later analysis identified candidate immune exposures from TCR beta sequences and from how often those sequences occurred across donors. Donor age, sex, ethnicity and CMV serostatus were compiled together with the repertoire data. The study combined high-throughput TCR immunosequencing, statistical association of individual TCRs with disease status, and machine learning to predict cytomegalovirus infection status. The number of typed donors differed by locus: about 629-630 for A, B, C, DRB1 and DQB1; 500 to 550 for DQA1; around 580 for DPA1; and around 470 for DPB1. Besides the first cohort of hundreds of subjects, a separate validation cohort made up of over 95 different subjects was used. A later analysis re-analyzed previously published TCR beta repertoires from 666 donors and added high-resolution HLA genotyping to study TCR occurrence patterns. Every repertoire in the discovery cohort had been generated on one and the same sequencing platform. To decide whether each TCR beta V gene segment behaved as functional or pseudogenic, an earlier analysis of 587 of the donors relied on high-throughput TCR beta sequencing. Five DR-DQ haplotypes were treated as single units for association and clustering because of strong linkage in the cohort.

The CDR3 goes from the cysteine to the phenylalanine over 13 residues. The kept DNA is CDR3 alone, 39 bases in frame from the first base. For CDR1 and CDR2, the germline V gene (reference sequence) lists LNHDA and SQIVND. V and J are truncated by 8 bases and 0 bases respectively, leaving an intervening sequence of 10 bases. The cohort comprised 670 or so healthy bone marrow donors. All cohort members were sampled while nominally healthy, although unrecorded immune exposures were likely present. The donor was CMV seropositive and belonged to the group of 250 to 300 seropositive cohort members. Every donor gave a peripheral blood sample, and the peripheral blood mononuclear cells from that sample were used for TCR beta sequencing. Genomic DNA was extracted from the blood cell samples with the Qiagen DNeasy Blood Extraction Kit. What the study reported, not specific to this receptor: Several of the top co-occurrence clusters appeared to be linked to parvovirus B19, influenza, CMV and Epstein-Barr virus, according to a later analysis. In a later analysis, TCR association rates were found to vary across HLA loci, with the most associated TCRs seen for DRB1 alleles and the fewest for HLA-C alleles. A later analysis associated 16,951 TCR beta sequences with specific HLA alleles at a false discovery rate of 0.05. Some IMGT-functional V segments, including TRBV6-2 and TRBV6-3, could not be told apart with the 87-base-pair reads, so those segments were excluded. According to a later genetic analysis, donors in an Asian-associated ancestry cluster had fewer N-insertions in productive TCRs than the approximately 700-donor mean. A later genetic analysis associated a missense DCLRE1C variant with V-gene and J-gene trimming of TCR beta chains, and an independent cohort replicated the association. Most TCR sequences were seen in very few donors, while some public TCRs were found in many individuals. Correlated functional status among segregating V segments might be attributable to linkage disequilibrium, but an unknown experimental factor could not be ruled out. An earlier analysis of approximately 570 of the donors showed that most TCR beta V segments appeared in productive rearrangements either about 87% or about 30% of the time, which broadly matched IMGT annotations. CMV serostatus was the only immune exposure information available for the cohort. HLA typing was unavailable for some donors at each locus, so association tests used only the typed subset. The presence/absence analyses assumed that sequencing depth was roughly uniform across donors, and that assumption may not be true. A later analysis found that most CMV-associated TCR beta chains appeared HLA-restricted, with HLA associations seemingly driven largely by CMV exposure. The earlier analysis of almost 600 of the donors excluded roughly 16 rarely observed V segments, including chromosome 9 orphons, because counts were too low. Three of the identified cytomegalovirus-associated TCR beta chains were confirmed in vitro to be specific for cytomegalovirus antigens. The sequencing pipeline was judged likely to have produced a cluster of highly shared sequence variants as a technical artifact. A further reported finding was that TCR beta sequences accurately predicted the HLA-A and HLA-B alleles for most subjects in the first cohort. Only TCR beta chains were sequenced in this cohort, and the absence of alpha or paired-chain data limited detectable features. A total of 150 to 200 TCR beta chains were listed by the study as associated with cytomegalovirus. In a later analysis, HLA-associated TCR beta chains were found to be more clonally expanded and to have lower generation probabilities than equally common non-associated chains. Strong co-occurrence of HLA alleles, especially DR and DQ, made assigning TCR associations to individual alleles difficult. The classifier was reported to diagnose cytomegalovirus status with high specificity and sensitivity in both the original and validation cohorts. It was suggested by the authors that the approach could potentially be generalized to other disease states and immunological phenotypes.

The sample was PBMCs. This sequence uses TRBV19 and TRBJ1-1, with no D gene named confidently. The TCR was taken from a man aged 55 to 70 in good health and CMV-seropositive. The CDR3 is CASCGYMNTEAFF. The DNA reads TGTGCCAGTTGCGGTTATATGAACACTGAAGCTTTCTTT.